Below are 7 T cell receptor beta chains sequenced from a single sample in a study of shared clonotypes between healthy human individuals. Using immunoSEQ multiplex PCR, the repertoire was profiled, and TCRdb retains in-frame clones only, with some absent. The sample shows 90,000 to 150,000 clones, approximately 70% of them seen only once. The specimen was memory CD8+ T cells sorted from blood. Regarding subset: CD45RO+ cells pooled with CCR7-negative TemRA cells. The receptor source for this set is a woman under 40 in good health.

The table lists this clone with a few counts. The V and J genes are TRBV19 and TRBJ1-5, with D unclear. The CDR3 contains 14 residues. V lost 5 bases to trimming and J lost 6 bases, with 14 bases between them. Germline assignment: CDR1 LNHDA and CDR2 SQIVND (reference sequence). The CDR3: CASSVRTGGQPQHF. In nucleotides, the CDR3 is TGTGCCAGTAGTGTCCGGACGGGCGGTCAGCCCCAGCATTTT.

Written as DNA, the CDR3 is TGTGCCAGTAGTATATTTGGGGCCGGGACAGGGCGGAATGAGCAGTTCTTC. Its translation is CASSIFGAGTGRNEQFF. V usage is TRBV19 and J usage is TRBJ2-1, with 9 bases identical to TRBD1. Germline V lookup: CDR1 LNHDA, CDR2 SQIVND (reference sequence). Trimming cost V 2 bases and J 7 bases; bases outside gene matches: 12. The length of the CDR3 is 17 residues.

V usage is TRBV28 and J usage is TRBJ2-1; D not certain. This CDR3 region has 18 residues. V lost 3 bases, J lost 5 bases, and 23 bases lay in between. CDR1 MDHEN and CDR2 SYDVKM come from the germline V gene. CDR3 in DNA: TGTGCCAGCAGTTTTTCGGGCCTACACAAGGTTAATGACAATGAGCAGTTCTTC. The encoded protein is CASSFSGLHKVNDNEQFF.

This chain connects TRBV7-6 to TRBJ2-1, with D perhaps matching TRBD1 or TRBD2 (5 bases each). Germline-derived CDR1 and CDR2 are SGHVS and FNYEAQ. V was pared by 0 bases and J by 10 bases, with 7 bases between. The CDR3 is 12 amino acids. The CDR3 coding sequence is TGTGCCAGCAGCTTAGCGGGGGTCGAGCAGTTCTTC. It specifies CASSLAGVEQFF. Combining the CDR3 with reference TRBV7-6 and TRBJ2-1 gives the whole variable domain GAGVSQSPRYKVTKRGQDVALRCDPISGHVSLYWYRQALGQGPEFLTYFNYEAQQDKSGLPNDRFSAERPEGSISTLTIQRTEQRDSAMYRCASSLAGVEQFFGPGTRLTVL.

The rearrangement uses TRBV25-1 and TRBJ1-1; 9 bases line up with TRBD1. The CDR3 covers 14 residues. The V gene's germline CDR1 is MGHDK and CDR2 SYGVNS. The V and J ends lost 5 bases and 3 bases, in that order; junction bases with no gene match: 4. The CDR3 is CASSNRGPDTEAFF. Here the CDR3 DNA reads TGTGCCAGCAGTAACAGGGGGCCCGACACTGAAGCTTTCTTT.

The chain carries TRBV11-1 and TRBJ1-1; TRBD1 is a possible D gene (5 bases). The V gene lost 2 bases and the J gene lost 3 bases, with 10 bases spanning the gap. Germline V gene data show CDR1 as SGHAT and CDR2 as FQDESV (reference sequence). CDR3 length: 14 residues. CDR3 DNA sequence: TGTGCCAGCAGCTTATTCGGGGGGGACACTGAAGCTTTCTTT. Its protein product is CASSLFGGDTEAFF.

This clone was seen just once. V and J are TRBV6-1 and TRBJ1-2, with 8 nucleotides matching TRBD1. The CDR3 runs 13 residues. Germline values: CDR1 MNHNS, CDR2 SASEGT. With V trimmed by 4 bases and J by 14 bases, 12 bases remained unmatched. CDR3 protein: CASSASDQGAKTF. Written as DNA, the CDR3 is TGTGCCAGCAGTGCCTCAGATCAGGGGGCTAAGACCTTC.